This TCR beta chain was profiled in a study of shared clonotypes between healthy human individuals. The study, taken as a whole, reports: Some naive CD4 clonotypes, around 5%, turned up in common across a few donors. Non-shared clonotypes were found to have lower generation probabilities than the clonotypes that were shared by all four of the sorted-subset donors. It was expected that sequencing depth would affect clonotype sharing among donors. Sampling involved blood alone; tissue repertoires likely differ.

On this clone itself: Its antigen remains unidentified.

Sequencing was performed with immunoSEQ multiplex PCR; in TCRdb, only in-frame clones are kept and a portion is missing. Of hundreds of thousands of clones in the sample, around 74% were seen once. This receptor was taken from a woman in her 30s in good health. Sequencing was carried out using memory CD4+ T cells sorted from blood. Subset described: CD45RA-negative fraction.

The DNA for the CDR3 is TGTGCCAGCAGCTCCCTGGGACAAAACCCGGACAATGAGCAGTTCTTC. This encodes CASSSLGQNPDNEQFF. The chain combines TRBV28 with TRBJ2-1; D is perhaps TRBD1 (6 bases). CDR1 and CDR2 from the germline V gene are MDHEN and SYDVKM. CDR3 length equals 16 residues. The V end lost 6 bases, the J end lost 5 bases, and 20 bases lay between the germline ends.